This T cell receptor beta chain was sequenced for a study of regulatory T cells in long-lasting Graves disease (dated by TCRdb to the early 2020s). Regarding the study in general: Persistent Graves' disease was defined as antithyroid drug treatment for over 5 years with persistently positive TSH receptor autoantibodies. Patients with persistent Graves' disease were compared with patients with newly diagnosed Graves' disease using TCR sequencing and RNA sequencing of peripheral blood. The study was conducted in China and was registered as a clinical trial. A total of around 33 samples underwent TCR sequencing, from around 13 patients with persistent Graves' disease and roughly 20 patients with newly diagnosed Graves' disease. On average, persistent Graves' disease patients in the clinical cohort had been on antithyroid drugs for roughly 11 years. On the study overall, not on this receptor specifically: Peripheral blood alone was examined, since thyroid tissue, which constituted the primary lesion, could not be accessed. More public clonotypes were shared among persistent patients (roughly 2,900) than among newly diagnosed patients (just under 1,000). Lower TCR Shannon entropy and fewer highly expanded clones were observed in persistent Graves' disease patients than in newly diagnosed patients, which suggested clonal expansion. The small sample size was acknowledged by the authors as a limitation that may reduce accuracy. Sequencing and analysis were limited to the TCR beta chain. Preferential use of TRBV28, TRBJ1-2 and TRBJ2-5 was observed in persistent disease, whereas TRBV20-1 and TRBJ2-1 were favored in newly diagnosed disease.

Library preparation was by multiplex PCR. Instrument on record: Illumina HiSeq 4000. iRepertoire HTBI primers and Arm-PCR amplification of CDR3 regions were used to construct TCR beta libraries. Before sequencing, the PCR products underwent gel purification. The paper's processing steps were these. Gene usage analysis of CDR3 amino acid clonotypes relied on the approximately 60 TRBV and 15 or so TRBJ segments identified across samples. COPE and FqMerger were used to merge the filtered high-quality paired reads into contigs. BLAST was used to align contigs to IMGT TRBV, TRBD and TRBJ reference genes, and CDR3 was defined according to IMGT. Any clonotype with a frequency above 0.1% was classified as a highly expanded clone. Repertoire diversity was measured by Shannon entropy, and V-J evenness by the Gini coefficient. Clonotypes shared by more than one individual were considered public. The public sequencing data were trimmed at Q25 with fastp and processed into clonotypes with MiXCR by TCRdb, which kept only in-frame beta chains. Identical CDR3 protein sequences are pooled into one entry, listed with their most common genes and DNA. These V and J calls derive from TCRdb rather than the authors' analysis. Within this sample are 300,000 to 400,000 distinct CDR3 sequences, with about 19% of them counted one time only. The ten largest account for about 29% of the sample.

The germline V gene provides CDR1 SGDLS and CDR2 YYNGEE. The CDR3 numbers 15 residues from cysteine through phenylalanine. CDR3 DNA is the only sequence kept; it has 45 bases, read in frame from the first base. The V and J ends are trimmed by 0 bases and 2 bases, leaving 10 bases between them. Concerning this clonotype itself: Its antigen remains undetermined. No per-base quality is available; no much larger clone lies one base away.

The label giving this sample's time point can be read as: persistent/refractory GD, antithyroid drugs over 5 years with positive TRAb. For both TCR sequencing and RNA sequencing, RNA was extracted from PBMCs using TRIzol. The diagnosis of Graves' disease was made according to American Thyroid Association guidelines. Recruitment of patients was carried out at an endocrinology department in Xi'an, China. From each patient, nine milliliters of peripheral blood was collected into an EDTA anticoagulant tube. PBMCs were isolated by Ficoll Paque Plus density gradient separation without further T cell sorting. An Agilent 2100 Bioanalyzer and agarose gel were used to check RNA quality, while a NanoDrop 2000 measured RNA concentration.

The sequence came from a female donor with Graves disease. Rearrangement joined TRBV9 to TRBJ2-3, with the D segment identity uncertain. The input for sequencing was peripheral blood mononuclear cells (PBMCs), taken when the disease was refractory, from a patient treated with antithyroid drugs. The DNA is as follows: TGTGCCAGCAGCGTAGATGAAGGCTACACAGATACGCAGTATTTT. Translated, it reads CASSVDEGYTDTQYF.